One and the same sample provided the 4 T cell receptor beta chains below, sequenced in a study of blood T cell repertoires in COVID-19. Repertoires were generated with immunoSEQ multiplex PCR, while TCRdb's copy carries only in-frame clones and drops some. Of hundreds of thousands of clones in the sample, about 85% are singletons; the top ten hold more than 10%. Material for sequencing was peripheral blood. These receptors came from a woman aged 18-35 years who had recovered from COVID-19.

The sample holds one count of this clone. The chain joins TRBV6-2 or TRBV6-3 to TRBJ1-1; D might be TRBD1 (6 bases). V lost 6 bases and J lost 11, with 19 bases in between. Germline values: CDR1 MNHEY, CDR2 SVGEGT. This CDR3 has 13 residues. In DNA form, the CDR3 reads TGTGCCAGCAGCCGTTACGGTGCAGGGGAGGCTTTCTTT. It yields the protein CASSRYGAGEAFF.

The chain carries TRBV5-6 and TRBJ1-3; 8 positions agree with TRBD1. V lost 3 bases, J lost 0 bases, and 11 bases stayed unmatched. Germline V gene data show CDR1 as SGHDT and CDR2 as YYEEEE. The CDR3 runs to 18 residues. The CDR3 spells CASSYWGQAIHSGNTIYF. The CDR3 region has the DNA TGTGCCAGCAGCTACTGGGGACAGGCGATTCACTCTGGAAACACCATATATTTT.

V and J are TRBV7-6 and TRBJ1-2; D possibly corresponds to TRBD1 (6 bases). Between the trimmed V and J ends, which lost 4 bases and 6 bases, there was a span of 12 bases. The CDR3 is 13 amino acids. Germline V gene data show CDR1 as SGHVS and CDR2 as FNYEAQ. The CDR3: CASSSSTGDGYTF. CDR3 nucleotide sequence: TGTGCCAGCAGCTCTTCGACAGGCGATGGCTACACCTTC.

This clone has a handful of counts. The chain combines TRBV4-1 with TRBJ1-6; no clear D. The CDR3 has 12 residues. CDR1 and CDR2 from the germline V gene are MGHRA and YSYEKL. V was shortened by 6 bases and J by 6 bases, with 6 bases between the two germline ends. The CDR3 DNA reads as TGCGCCAGCAGAAGCGGTAATTCACCCCTCCACTTT. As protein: CASRSGNSPLHF.